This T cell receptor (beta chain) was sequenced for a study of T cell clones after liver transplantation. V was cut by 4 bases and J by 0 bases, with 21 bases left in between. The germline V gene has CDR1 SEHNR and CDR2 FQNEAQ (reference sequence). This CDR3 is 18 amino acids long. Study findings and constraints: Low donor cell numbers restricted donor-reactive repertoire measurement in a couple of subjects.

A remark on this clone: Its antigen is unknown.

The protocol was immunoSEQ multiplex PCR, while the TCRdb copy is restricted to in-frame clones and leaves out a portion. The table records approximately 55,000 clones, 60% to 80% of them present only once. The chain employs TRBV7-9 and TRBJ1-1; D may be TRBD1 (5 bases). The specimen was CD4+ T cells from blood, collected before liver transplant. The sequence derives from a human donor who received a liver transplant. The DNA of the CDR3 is TGTGCCAGCAGCTCCTGGGTCCTAAGTACAGGCATGAACACTGAAGCTTTCTTT. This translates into CASSSWVLSTGMNTEAFF.